This TCR beta chain was identified in a study of blood T cells in healthy people across ages. Primers used in a second PCR of about 7 to 11 cycles were a sample-barcoded 5' primer and a J-beta primer mix. TCRdb analysed the 5' RACE reads with MiXCR anew, one entry per CDR3 protein. The sample comprises 1 million or so distinct CDR3 sequences, approximately 26% of which are singletons, and approximately 0.79% rests with the top ten. About this clonotype: The target antigen is unknown.

The ends lost 6 bases at V and 6 bases at J; junction bases unmatched: 5. The CDR3 loop spans 13 amino acids. The study's findings and limits: Donors of long life had a larger count of naive CD4+ cells and greater diversity than aged donors.

They isolated at least 7 million PBMCs from each sample. These same data were also listed under a study on T cells of mothers and their children.

Sequences were obtained from blood. The chain uses TRBV12-3 or TRBV12-4 and TRBJ2-3; 8 nucleotides agree with TRBD2. The receptor comes from a girl aged 2 to 9 in good health. CDR3 amino acids: CASRSGGGDTQYF. The CDR3 nucleotides read TGTGCCAGCAGGTCGGGAGGGGGGGATACGCAGTATTTT.